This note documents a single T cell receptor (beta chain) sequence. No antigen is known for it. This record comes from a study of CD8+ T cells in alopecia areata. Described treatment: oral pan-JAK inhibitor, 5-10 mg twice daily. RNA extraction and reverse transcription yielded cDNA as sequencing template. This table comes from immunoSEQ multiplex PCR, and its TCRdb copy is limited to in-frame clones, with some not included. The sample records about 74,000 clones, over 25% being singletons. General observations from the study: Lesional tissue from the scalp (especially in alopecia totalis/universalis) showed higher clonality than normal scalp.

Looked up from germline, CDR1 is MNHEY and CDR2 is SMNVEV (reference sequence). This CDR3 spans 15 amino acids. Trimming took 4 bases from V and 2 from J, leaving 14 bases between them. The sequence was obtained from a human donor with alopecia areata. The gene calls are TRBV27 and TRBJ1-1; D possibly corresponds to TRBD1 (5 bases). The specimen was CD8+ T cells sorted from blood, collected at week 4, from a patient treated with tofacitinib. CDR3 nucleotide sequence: TGTGCCAGCAGTTCCTTGACAGTGCTAAACACTGAAGCTTTCTTT. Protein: CASSSLTVLNTEAFF.